The source of this T cell receptor beta chain is a study of beta chain features in type 1 diabetes (dated by TCRdb to the late 2010s). Turning to the overall study: Mean age, gender distribution, total cell number and subset yield did not differ between patients and healthy donors. Regulatory and stem cell-like memory subsets were isolated from only 8 patients and about eight healthy donors, whereas naive and central memory subsets came from all 28 donors. Across all samples, some 100,000,000 sorted cells were examined, and cell number per subset correlated strongly with RNA yield. The study compared TCRB repertoires of sorted circulating CD4+ T cell subsets between recently diagnosed type 1 diabetes patients and matched healthy donors.

All of the isolated RNA was reverse transcribed with the High Capacity cDNA Reverse Transcription Kit, so expressed TCRB transcripts were sequenced. Deep immunoSEQ sequencing was performed on naive, central memory and regulatory T cell samples, with an average of about 3.57 million total reads per sample. After sorted cells were lysed in RLT buffer, RNA was extracted with DNase-treated RNeasy Micro or Mini kits, with the choice depending on cell number. Each cell subset was processed on its own to prevent cross-contamination, while patient and healthy donor samples were processed together. TCRB sequences were amplified from cDNA with the immunoSEQ multiplex PCR, producing 87-bp fragments spanning the CDR3 region. Amplicons were sequenced on the Illumina HiSeq platform. As for the original processing: Synthetic template baselines were used to correct PCR bias computationally, reads within Hamming distance 2 were collapsed together, and singletons that could not be merged were discarded. Reads were aligned against IMGT so that V, D and J genes, CDR3 length and insertions or deletions at six rearrangement sites could be assigned. Within each subset, clonotype counts were normalized to the number of sorted cells before true diversity and Gini coefficients were calculated with the tcR R package. Repertoire sharing was quantified using the overlap coefficient calculated on TCRB nucleotide sequences. Out-of-frame TCRB sequences from naive cells were analyzed as a proxy for the pre-selection repertoire. TCRdb re-hosts the immuneACCESS table, in-frame sequences only. Its copies lack some clones; in the studies checked, an unresolved V gene accounts for under half of them, and the cause for the rest is not known. V and J calls and clone size are copied from that table; D and trimming were computed from the DNA. This sample is represented by some 270,000 clones; around 14% of them were singletons. Together, the top ten hold roughly 0.028% of the sample.

Note on this clone: Its specific antigen is unknown. Per-nucleotide qualities are absent, and no much larger clonotype sits a single base away.

From the cysteine up to the phenylalanine, the CDR3 has a length of 14 residues. Only CDR3 DNA remains: 42 bases, in frame from the first base. CDR1 and CDR2 were assigned from the germline V gene as SGHAT and FQNNGV. V loses 3 bases, J loses 4 bases, and the germline ends lie 9 bases apart. General study outcomes and caveats: At VDJ recombination sites, type 1 diabetes patients had fewer insertions and more deleted nucleotides, which implies abnormalities in thymic rearrangement. In all four CD4+ subsets, TCRB CDR3 length was moderately but significantly shorter in type 1 diabetes patients. Naive, central memory and regulatory TCRB repertoires appeared more similar among patients than among healthy donors. Sequencing cDNA rather than genomic DNA could over-represent highly expressing activated cells, although activation and CD3 levels did not differ between groups. PCR might favor shorter templates, but patient and control samples were amplified and corrected together, so any skew would affect both groups equally. Because small numbers of individuals were included in the HLA sub-analyses, any influence of HLA type on TCRB rearrangement was left unresolved.

A single peripheral blood draw of about 120 mL on average was collected from each donor into heparinised tubes. A BD FACSAria II was used to sort naive, central memory, regulatory and stem cell-like memory CD4+ T cells with a panel that included CD45RO, CCR7, CD25, CD127, CD95 and CD27. All sorted populations exceeded 95% purity. PBMCs were isolated immediately by Lymphoprep density gradient centrifugation and stained directly without culture. So that batch effects would be minimized, each experiment stained and sorted samples in pairs, pairing one healthy donor with one patient. The chain is encoded by TRBV11-2 joined to TRBJ2-2; the D gene is perhaps TRBD1, from 6 matching bases. This receptor was taken from a woman between 35 and 50 years old in good health. The sample was naive CD4+ T cells from blood. The cell subset or site label here, explained by the study, means: true naive CD4+ T cells. CDR3 reads: CASSFRGVTGELFF. Read as DNA, the sequence is TGTGCCAGCAGCTTCAGGGGAGTCACCGGGGAGCTGTTTTTT.